Each of the 6 T cell receptor beta chains below was sequenced from the same sample in a study of blood T cells in healthy people across ages. A second roughly 6 to 12 cycle PCR used barcoded and J-beta primers. MiXCR was run by TCRdb on the 5' RACE reads, yielding one entry per CDR3 protein. Among hundreds of thousands of distinct CDR3 sequences listed, under 45% were seen once. Specimen: blood. The origin of the receptors is a man aged 60 to 75 in good health.

The table lists this clonotype with a few counts. The rearrangement uses TRBV6-1 and TRBJ1-2; 7 positions agree with TRBD1. This CDR3 region has 14 residues. V trimming: 5 bases; J trimming: 3 bases; junction bases outside the gene matches: 6. The germline gives CDR1 MNHNS, CDR2 SASEGT. CDR3 in amino acids: CASSSKGTDYGYTF. CDR3 DNA sequence: TGTGCCAGCAGTTCGAAAGGGACAGACTATGGCTACACCTTC.

The rearrangement joins TRBV3-1 to TRBJ2-1; the D gene could be TRBD1 or TRBD2 (7 bases each). The J call may be faulty, since TRBJ2-7 better matches the DNA end. The germline V gene has CDR1 LGHDT and CDR2 YNNKEL (reference sequence). This CDR3 spans 15 amino acids. The CDR3 is CASSAGGASYNEQYF. CDR3 coding DNA: TGTGCCAGCAGCGCAGGGGGGGCGAGCTACAATGAGCAGTACTTC.

This clonotype showed up just a few times. J is TRBJ2-7 and V is TRBV3-1; TRBD1 is a possible D gene (5 bases). This CDR3 contains 16 residues. Germline CDR1 LGHDT, CDR2 YNNKEL (reference sequence). V was shortened by 3 bases and J by 3 bases, with 18 bases between the two germline ends. The CDR3 DNA reads as TGTGCCAGCAGCCAGGTACCGGACATGGGTCTCTACGAGCAGTACTTC. It specifies CASSQVPDMGLYEQYF.

The rearrangement links TRBV5-1 to TRBJ2-3; D remains ambiguous. The CDR3 consists of 15 residues. Germline V CDR1 and CDR2: SGHRS, YFSETQ. V lost 1 base to trimming and J lost 2 bases, with 11 bases between them. Written as DNA, the CDR3 is TGCGCCAGCAGCTTGAAATCCATCCCCACAGATACGCAGTATTTT. It codes for CASSLKSIPTDTQYF. Together with reference TRBV5-1 and TRBJ2-3, the CDR3 gives the full variable domain: KAGVTQTPRYLIKTRGQQVTLSCSPISGHRSVSWYQQTPGQGLQFLFEYFSETQRNKGNFPGRFSGRQFSNSRSEMNVSTLELGDSALYLCASSLKSIPTDTQYFGPGTRLTVL.

This clonotype has only a few counts. The genes are TRBV20-1 and TRBJ2-7; 11 bases are shared with TRBD1. The V gene end was trimmed by 6 bases and the J gene end by 6 bases; junction bases not matched to a gene: 7. The CDR3 has 13 residues. The germline CDR1 and CDR2 sequences are DFQATT and SNEGSKA (reference sequence). CDR3 in amino acids: CSAITGTGGEQYF. CDR3 bases: TGCAGTGCCATTACCGGGACAGGGGGCGAGCAGTACTTC.

This clonotype came up a few times. The J gene is TRBJ1-4, the V gene TRBV4-1; D gene ambiguous. The V and J ends lost 0 bases and 11 bases respectively, with 13 bases between them. The V gene's germline CDR1 is MGHRA and CDR2 YSYEKL. The CDR3 extends over 14 amino acids. In DNA form, the CDR3 reads TGCGCCAGCAGCCAAGATGAGCGGGGATACAAACTGTTTTTT. Protein product: CASSQDERGYKLFF.